The rows below give T cell receptor beta chains drawn from one sample of a study of blood T cell repertoires in COVID-19. The repertoire was sequenced with immunoSEQ multiplex PCR; TCRdb's copy has only in-frame clones and lacks some. The table includes around 67,000 clones, around 86% detected once. What was sequenced was peripheral blood. Receptors originate from a man aged 50 or older with active COVID-19. Each CDR3 is given with its conserved first and last residue. The D gene is left open where the match is weak. Size tells how often a clone was seen (once, few, many) or the class of an expanded clone, and some rows leave it out.

.,14,TRBJ1-1,TRBV4-3,.,CASRTTGPNTEAFF,TGCGCCAGCAGAACGACAGGACCGAACACTGAAGCTTTCTTT
.,17,TRBJ1-3,TRBV27,.,CASSPLDRVYSGNTIYF,TGTGCCAGCAGTCCCCTAGACAGAGTCTATAGTGGAAACACCATATATTTT
.,14,TRBJ1-2,TRBV6-2/TRBV6-3,.,CASSYSNRDYGYTF,TGTGCCAGCAGTTACTCGAACAGGGACTATGGCTACACCTTC
.,15,TRBJ2-5,TRBV4-1,.,CASSQDTGIQETQYF,TGCGCCAGCAGCCAAGATACAGGGATTCAAGAGACCCAGTACTTC
.,20,TRBJ1-6,TRBV24-1,TRBD1,CATSDPTKPTGEVSVSPLHF,TGTGCCACCAGTGACCCGACGAAACCGACAGGGGAGGTATCAGTTTCACCCCTCCACTTT
.,15,TRBJ1-5,TRBV27,TRBD1,CASSWTGGGNQPQHF,TGTGCCAGCAGCTGGACAGGGGGCGGCAATCAGCCCCAGCATTTT
.,15,TRBJ2-2,TRBV10-3,TRBD1,CAISPNQGAIGELFF,TGTGCCATCAGTCCCAACCAGGGGGCAATCGGGGAGCTGTTTTTT
.,15,TRBJ2-1,TRBV6-5,TRBD1,CASTETGSRENEQFF,TGTGCCAGCACCGAGACAGGGTCGAGGGAGAATGAGCAGTTCTTC
.,13,TRBJ2-3,TRBV4-2,.,CASSQDPRDTQYF,TGTGCCAGCAGCCAAGATCCGAGGGATACGCAGTATTTT
.,15,TRBJ2-1,TRBV7-2,TRBD2,CASSSRTSGRGEQFF,TGTGCCAGCAGCTCCCGGACTAGCGGGAGGGGTGAGCAGTTCTTC
.,14,TRBJ2-3,TRBV7-2,.,CASSYGSTTDTQYF,TGTGCCAGCAGCTACGGGTCAACCACAGATACGCAGTATTTT
.,16,TRBJ1-1,TRBV10-3,.,CAIRGGPLLMNTEAFF,TGTGCCATCAGAGGGGGACCGCTCCTGATGAACACTGAAGCTTTCTTT
.,15,TRBJ1-1,TRBV19,.,CASSTALTEPTEAFF,TGTGCCAGTAGTACCGCCCTCACAGAGCCCACTGAAGCTTTCTTT
.,17,TRBJ2-1,TRBV7-2,.,CASSLGGGKAAYNEQFF,TGTGCCAGCAGCTTAGGAGGAGGGAAGGCAGCATACAATGAGCAGTTCTTC
.,13,TRBJ1-2,TRBV11-2,.,CASSLERGWGYTF,TGTGCCAGCAGCTTAGAACGGGGGTGGGGCTACACCTTC
.,13,TRBJ1-2,TRBV11-1,.,CASSLEQDYGYTF,TGTGCCAGCAGCTTAGAACAGGACTATGGCTACACCTTC
few,13,TRBJ1-5,TRBV9,.,CASSPGLNQPQHF,TGTGCCAGCAGCCCAGGACTGAATCAGCCCCAGCATTTT
.,13,TRBJ1-2,TRBV10-3,.,CAISEQRSTGYTF,TGTGCCATCAGTGAGCAGCGCTCAACCGGCTACACCTTC
.,15,TRBJ2-7,TRBV28,.,CASSSTSLAVYEQYF,TGTGCCAGCAGCTCGACTAGTCTGGCTGTGTACGAGCAGTACTTC
.,15,TRBJ1-5,TRBV15,.,CATSRERTAALAQHF,TGTGCCACCAGCAGAGAACGGACTGCGGCATTAGCCCAGCATTTT
.,16,TRBJ1-3,TRBV3-1/TRBV3-2,.,CASSQVLGGPGNTIYF,TGTGCCAGCAGCCAAGTCCTAGGGGGTCCTGGAAACACCATATATTTT
.,15,TRBJ2-1,TRBV7-3,TRBD2,CASSKSGNAYNEQFF,TGTGCCAGCAGCAAGAGCGGGAACGCCTACAATGAGCAGTTCTTC
.,14,TRBJ2-3,TRBV7-2,.,CASSPHRVTDTQYF,TGTGCCAGCAGCCCTCACAGGGTCACAGATACGCAGTATTTT
.,15,TRBJ2-2,TRBV9,TRBD1,CASSSGQGNTGELFF,TGTGCCAGCAGCTCCGGACAGGGGAACACCGGGGAGCTGTTTTTT
.,14,TRBJ2-7,TRBV3-1/TRBV3-2,TRBD2,CASSQGTSGYEQYF,TGTGCCAGCAGCCAAGGGACTAGCGGGTACGAGCAGTACTTC
.,15,TRBJ2-7,TRBV10-3,TRBD2,CAISAGGRGSYEQYF,TGTGCCATCAGTGCGGGCGGGAGGGGTTCCTACGAGCAGTACTTC
few,12,TRBJ1-2,TRBV20-1,.,CSASNQNYGYTF,TGCAGTGCTAGTAACCAGAACTATGGCTACACCTTC
few,12,TRBJ1-1,TRBV12-3/TRBV12-4,.,CASSRGNTEAFF,TGTGCCAGCAGTCGGGGGAACACTGAAGCTTTCTTT
.,13,TRBJ1-6,TRBV19,.,CASGPLNNSPLHF,TGTGCCAGTGGCCCGCTGAATAATTCACCCCTCCACTTT
.,15,TRBJ2-2,TRBV5-1,.,CASSLRGRDTGELFF,TGCGCCAGCAGCTTAAGGGGGAGAGACACCGGGGAGCTGTTTTTT
once,18,TRBJ2-3,TRBV3-1/TRBV3-2,TRBD1,CASSQAGDRVGSTDTQYF,TGTGCCAGCAGCCAAGCAGGAGACAGGGTAGGTAGCACAGATACGCAGTATTTT
once,15,TRBJ1-1,TRBV18,.,CASSPWDTRNTEAFF,TGTGCCAGCTCACCATGGGACACCAGGAACACTGAAGCTTTCTTT
.,15,TRBJ1-2,TRBV6-5,TRBD1,CASSRRQGPQDGYTF,TGTGCCAGCAGCCGAAGACAGGGACCCCAAGATGGCTACACCTTC
once,14,TRBJ2-7,TRBV7-2,.,CASSLVGSSYEQYF,TGTGCCAGCAGCTTAGTAGGGAGCTCCTACGAGCAGTACTTC
.,15,TRBJ2-3,TRBV11-3,.,CASSSPAGRTDTQYF,TGTGCCAGCAGCTCCCCGGCGGGGCGCACAGATACGCAGTATTTT
once,13,TRBJ2-7,TRBV25-1,TRBD1,CASWGQGFHEQYF,TGTGCCAGCTGGGGACAGGGGTTCCACGAGCAGTACTTC
.,16,TRBJ2-1,TRBV28,TRBD2,CASSLGTSGSPYEQFF,TGTGCCAGCAGTTTAGGGACTAGCGGGAGTCCCTATGAGCAGTTCTTC
.,16,TRBJ2-7,TRBV6-2/TRBV6-3,TRBD2,CASSYSGTSGSIPQYF,TGTGCCAGCAGTTACTCTGGCACTAGCGGGTCTATACCGCAGTACTTC
.,15,TRBJ2-7,TRBV7-9,TRBD1,CASSLSQGHSYEQYF,TGTGCCAGCAGCTTGTCACAGGGGCATTCGTACGAGCAGTACTTC
.,16,TRBJ2-2,TRBV28,TRBD1,CASSLWGTGNTGELFF,TGTGCCAGCAGTTTATGGGGGACAGGGAACACCGGGGAGCTGTTTTTT
.,13,TRBJ1-2,TRBV5-4,TRBD1,CASSFRTGSGYTF,TGTGCCAGCAGCTTCCGGACAGGGAGTGGCTACACCTTC
.,15,TRBJ2-5,TRBV18,TRBD1,CASSPPKGAGQTQYF,TGTGCCAGCTCACCACCGAAGGGGGCCGGACAGACCCAGTACTTC
.,13,TRBJ2-1,TRBV4-3,.,CASSQVLENEQFF,TGCGCCAGCAGCCAAGTCCTAGAGAATGAGCAGTTCTTC
.,15,TRBJ2-7,TRBV9,TRBD1,CASSVAAGGPYEQYF,TGTGCCAGCAGCGTAGCGGCAGGGGGCCCCTACGAGCAGTACTTC
.,16,TRBJ2-2,TRBV5-1,TRBD1,CASSLAGTGNSGELFF,TGCGCCAGCAGCTTGGCCGGGACAGGGAACTCCGGGGAGCTGTTTTTT
.,16,TRBJ1-5,TRBV28,TRBD1,CASSFPARGLGQPQHF,TGTGCCAGCAGTTTTCCCGCCAGGGGGCTAGGTCAGCCCCAGCATTTT
once,17,TRBJ2-2,TRBV9,TRBD1,CASSVDSLDRGTGELFF,TGTGCCAGCAGCGTAGACAGTTTGGACAGGGGAACCGGGGAGCTGTTTTTT
.,14,TRBJ1-2,TRBV7-9,.,CASSLITRNYGYTF,TGTGCCAGCAGCTTAATCACAAGAAACTATGGCTACACCTTC
.,15,TRBJ1-1,TRBV5-1,TRBD1,CASSQRTGPGTEAFF,TGCGCCAGCAGCCAAAGGACAGGGCCAGGGACTGAAGCTTTCTTT
few,17,TRBJ1-2,TRBV4-1,TRBD1,CASSQDLVTGANYGYTF,TGCGCCAGCAGCCAAGATCTTGTCACAGGGGCTAACTATGGCTACACCTTC
.,13,TRBJ2-1,TRBV29-1,.,CSVELFLYNEQFF,TGCAGCGTTGAATTGTTCCTCTACAATGAGCAGTTCTTC
.,16,TRBJ1-2,TRBV5-4,.,CASSLEPQGIPDGYTF,TGTGCCAGCAGCTTGGAACCCCAGGGAATACCGGATGGCTACACCTTC
.,18,TRBJ2-1,TRBV21-1,.,CASSQGSTSGRAVDEQFF,TGTGCCAGCAGCCAAGGGTCGACTAGCGGGAGGGCCGTTGATGAGCAGTTCTTC
.,15,TRBJ2-3,TRBV18,.,CASSPTAGSTDTQYF,TGTGCCAGCTCACCAACTGCGGGAAGCACAGATACGCAGTATTTT
.,14,TRBJ2-7,TRBV27,TRBD2,CASSRAGGRYEQYF,TGTGCCAGCAGCCGAGCGGGAGGGCGCTACGAGCAGTACTTC